This T cell receptor beta chain comes out of a study of T cells expressing NK-cell markers. Points from the study as a whole: Over 5 donors had dominant NKG2C+ clonotypes that comprised roughly 1.0-7.0% of their CD8+ T cells.

As for this clonotype: Its antigen remains unknown.

5'RACE template switching built TCR beta cDNA with unique molecular identifiers. Reprocessing the 5' RACE reads, TCRdb reports a single entry for every CDR3 protein and omits DNA. The sample data list 300,000 to 500,000 distinct CDR3 sequences. Germline V gene sequence: CDR1 SGHDN, CDR2 FVKESK. The CDR3 runs to 16 residues. The sequenced sample consisted of blood T cells: a sorted CD56 or NKG2C T cell subset, CD4+ or CD8+ T cells, or bulk PBMC T cells (not recorded which). The sequence was obtained from a woman aged 45-65 years in good health. The chain is built from TRBV14 and TRBJ2-1. CDR3 region: CASSQTGWVVNNEQFF.